Below, 29 T cell receptor beta chains from the same sample are listed, as sequenced in a study of cytomegalovirus exposure and HLA in healthy donors (dated by TCRdb to the late 2010s). Libraries were prepared through the immunoSEQ multiplex PCR assay. The multiplex PCR relied on a mix of 60 forward primers for TCR Vbeta segments and 13 reverse primers for TCR Jbeta segments. The source is immuneACCESS, and TCRdb retained only in-frame sequences with V and J called. Part of the clones is not carried over; for the studies checked, unresolved V genes explain less than half of this, and the remainder is unexplained. Within this sample are roughly 150,000 clones, with approximately 78% of them counted one time only. About 2.4% of the sample comes from the top ten. Input material: PBMCs. The receptor source for this set is a male donor in good health and CMV-seronegative.

DNA for the CDR3: TGCGCCAGCAGCTTGTTTGCGGGGGGGCCGGCCTACGAGCAGTACTTC. Translated, it gives CASSLFAGGPAYEQYF. The V call is TRBV5-1, the J call TRBJ2-7; 9 bases align to TRBD2. The germline V gene has CDR1 SGHRS and CDR2 YFSETQ. The CDR3 extends over 16 amino acids. J was trimmed by 2 bases and V by 1 base; bases with no gene match: 7.

The chain uses TRBV4-1 and TRBJ2-7; 11 bases line up with TRBD2. Per the germline V gene, CDR1 is MGHRA and CDR2 is YSYEKL. After removal of 3 bases from V and 2 bases from J, the junction contained 24 bases not matched to a gene. The CDR3 covers 22 residues. The CDR3 is CASSHADPSGRLGDPLPYEQYF. In DNA form, the CDR3 reads TGCGCCAGCAGCCACGCGGACCCTAGCGGGAGGCTCGGCGACCCCCTCCCCTACGAGCAGTACTTC.

The chain has TRBV25-1 and TRBJ2-1; 9 nucleotides align to TRBD1. CDR1 MGHDK and CDR2 SYGVNS come from the germline V gene. J gave up 9 bases and V 1 base, and 10 bases lay outside the gene matches. CDR3 size: 16 residues. CDR3: CASSESGTGGLGEQFF. The DNA of the CDR3 is TGTGCCAGCAGTGAATCTGGCACAGGGGGCTTGGGTGAGCAGTTCTTC.

The V call is TRBV19, the J call TRBJ1-1; D gene ambiguous. The CDR3 consists of 15 residues. Germline V gives CDR1 LNHDA, CDR2 SQIVND (reference sequence). Trimming cost V 3 bases and J 1 base, with 12 bases left between them. CDR3 bases: TGTGCCAGTAGTATCGGGGAGCCCCAGAACACTGAAGCTTTCTTT. Protein sequence: CASSIGEPQNTEAFF.

The chain uses TRBV5-1 and TRBJ2-7, with D tentatively TRBD2 (5 bases). The V gene lost 4 bases and the J gene lost 0 bases, with 14 bases spanning the gap. Germline loops: CDR1 SGHRS, CDR2 YFSETQ. CDR3 length: 15 amino acids. CDR3 protein: CASSIGLLNSYEQYF. CDR3 nucleotides: TGCGCCAGCAGCATCGGACTCCTCAACTCCTACGAGCAGTACTTC. The whole variable domain, filled in from reference TRBV5-1 and TRBJ2-7, reads KAGVTQTPRYLIKTRGQQVTLSCSPISGHRSVSWYQQTPGQGLQFLFEYFSETQRNKGNFPGRFSGRQFSNSRSEMNVSTLELGDSALYLCASSIGLLNSYEQYFGPGTRLTVT.

The rearrangement uses TRBV7-2 and TRBJ2-3, with D perhaps matching TRBD2 (5 bases). Germline CDR1 SGHTA, CDR2 FQGNSA. V lost 8 bases to trimming and J lost 6 bases, with 21 bases between them. CDR3 length: 15 residues. This CDR3 reads CASAKAPAGWDTQYF. In nucleotides, the CDR3 is TGTGCCAGCGCCAAGGCTCCGGCGGGTTGGGATACGCAGTATTTT.

The genes are TRBV19 and TRBJ1-5; D might be TRBD1 (5 bases). Germline V gives CDR1 LNHDA, CDR2 SQIVND (reference sequence). This CDR3 comprises 15 residues. The ends were cut back, 7 bases at V and 1 base at J, with 14 bases in the middle. The CDR3: CASTPFSGSNQPQHF. CDR3 sequence (DNA): TGTGCCAGTACCCCATTTTCAGGGAGCAATCAGCCCCAGCATTTT.

This rearrangement joins TRBV19 to TRBJ2-1; TRBD2 agrees at 15 bases. This CDR3 has 18 residues. From germline, CDR1 is LNHDA and CDR2 SQIVND (reference sequence). Unmatched junction bases numbered 12, after V lost 9 bases and J lost 3 bases. CDR3 residues: CASWPGTSGRQHYNEQFF. CDR3 in DNA: TGTGCCAGCTGGCCTGGGACTAGCGGGAGGCAACACTACAATGAGCAGTTCTTC. The full variable domain, completed using reference TRBV19 and TRBJ2-1, is DGGITQSPKYLFRKEGQNVTLSCEQNLNHDAMYWYRQDPGQGLRLIYYSQIVNDFQKGDIAEGYSVSREKKESFPLTVTSAQKNPTAFYLCASWPGTSGRQHYNEQFFGPGTRLTVL.

The chain employs TRBV7-9 and TRBJ2-7; 9 nucleotides line up with TRBD2. The J segment lost 4 bases and the V segment lost 3 bases, leaving 4 bases of the junction unmatched. The CDR3 spans 14 residues. Germline V gives CDR1 SEHNR, CDR2 FQNEAQ (reference sequence). The CDR3 is CASSFSGRGYEQYF. CDR3 nucleotide sequence: TGTGCCAGCAGCTTTAGCGGGAGAGGTTACGAGCAGTACTTC.

This clone was seen once. This chain uses TRBV5-6 with TRBJ2-7; 7 bases map to TRBD1. The CDR3 spans 14 residues. V trimming: 5 bases; J trimming: 0 bases; junction bases outside the gene matches: 5. Germline CDR1 SGHDT, CDR2 YYEEEE. CDR3 nucleotides: TGTGCCAGCAGGAGGGGGCCCAGCTCCTACGAGCAGTACTTC. Amino acid sequence: CASRRGPSSYEQYF.

The rearrangement joins TRBV7-9 to TRBJ1-4; the D is unclear. Germline V CDR1 and CDR2: SEHNR, FQNEAQ (reference sequence). The CDR3 loop spans 13 amino acids. V shed 0 bases and J shed 5 bases, with 4 bases lying between them. CDR3 region: CASSLASNEKLFF. In DNA form, the CDR3 reads TGTGCCAGCAGCTTAGCGTCGAATGAAAAACTGTTTTTT.

In this sample, this clone turned up once. The J gene is TRBJ1-6, the V gene TRBV25-1; 8 bases match TRBD1. This CDR3 region has 13 residues. Germline V gene data show CDR1 as MGHDK and CDR2 as SYGVNS. V shed 4 bases, J shed 10 bases, and the junction held 3 bases outside the gene matches. CDR3 loop: CASSVTGDSPLHF. The CDR3 coding sequence is TGTGCCAGCAGTGTGACAGGGGACTCACCCCTCCACTTT.

This clone was seen a handful of times. The CDR3 is CASSEDQGGNTIYF. The CDR3 DNA is TGTGCCAGCAGTGAAGATCAGGGTGGAAACACCATATATTTT. V usage is TRBV2 and J usage is TRBJ1-3; D perhaps matches TRBD1 (5 bases). This CDR3 spans 14 amino acids. Germline values: CDR1 SNHLY, CDR2 FYNNEI. V was trimmed by 1 base and J by 3 bases, leaving 7 bases between them. The full variable domain, completed using reference TRBV2 and TRBJ1-3, is EPEVTQTPSHQVTQMGQEVILRCVPISNHLYFYWYRQILGQKVEFLVSFYNNEISEKSEIFDDQFSVERPDGSNFTLKIRSTKLEDSAMYFCASSEDQGGNTIYFGEGSWLTVV.

As DNA, the CDR3 is TGCGCCAGCAGCCAAGCTAGCGTATACAATGAGCAGTTCTTC. As protein: CASSQASVYNEQFF. This chain joins TRBV4-1 and TRBJ2-1, with D perhaps TRBD2 (6 bases). V lost 1 base and J 4 bases, leaving 8 bases between the germline ends. The CDR3 is 14 amino acids. Looked up from germline, CDR1 is MGHRA and CDR2 is YSYEKL.

The table lists this clone with a few counts. The V call is TRBV6-5, the J call TRBJ1-1; D gene ambiguous. Germline loops: CDR1 MNHEY, CDR2 SVGAGI. Trimming removed 6 bases at V and 6 bases at J, with 17 bases between. This CDR3 is built from 14 residues. The CDR3 sequence is CASSPGGLFPEAFF. In DNA, the CDR3 is TGTGCCAGCAGCCCCGGCGGGTTATTTCCTGAAGCTTTCTTT.

This rearrangement joins TRBV5-1 to TRBJ2-3; 8 nucleotides line up with TRBD2. Germline V gene lookup returns CDR1 SGHRS and CDR2 YFSETQ. CDR3 length: 17 amino acids. The V gene end was trimmed by 0 bases and the J gene end by 1 base; junction bases not matched to a gene: 7. CDR3 bases: TGCGCCAGCAGCTTGGCCGGGTCGACTAGCGGCACAGATACGCAGTATTTT. Amino acids: CASSLAGSTSGTDTQYF.

This clone has only a few counts. The J gene is TRBJ2-7, the V gene TRBV4-1, with 9 bases fitting TRBD2. Trimming removed 1 base from V and 6 bases from J; junction bases left unmatched: 10. Germline V gene sequence: CDR1 MGHRA, CDR2 YSYEKL. This CDR3 is 16 amino acids long. The CDR3 bases are TGCGCCAGCAGCCAAGTTTTTAGCGGGAGAATACGCGAGCAGTACTTC. Its protein is CASSQVFSGRIREQYF.

The chain joins TRBV29-1 to TRBJ1-1; tentative D call: TRBD1 (5 bases). V lost 5 bases to trimming and J lost 1 base, with 14 bases between them. Germline assignment: CDR1 SQVTM and CDR2 ANQGSEA. The CDR3 runs 14 residues. CDR3 loop: CSVIRGGPNTEAFF. The CDR3 DNA sequence: TGCAGCGTTATTCGGGGGGGACCGAACACTGAAGCTTTCTTT.

The chain links TRBV5-1 to TRBJ2-5; D is unresolved. The CDR3 extends over 12 amino acids. In germline, CDR1 is SGHRS, CDR2 YFSETQ. Trimming shortened V by 1 base and J by 4 bases, and 5 bases separated the two germline ends. The CDR3 coding sequence is TGCGCCAGCAGCTTGAGGAGAGAGACCCAGTACTTC. This sequence encodes CASSLRRETQYF.

The chain is built from TRBV4-1 and TRBJ2-7; TRBD1 matches 7 bases. V shed 5 bases and J 4 bases; nucleotides not matched to a gene: 8. There are 14 residues in the CDR3. The germline V gene encodes CDR1 MGHRA and CDR2 YSYEKL. Here the CDR3 reads CASSFDRDGYEQYF. The CDR3 coding sequence is TGCGCCAGCAGCTTCGACAGGGACGGGTACGAGCAGTACTTC.

This clone was seen a few times. The chain combines TRBV10-3 with TRBJ2-1; D is undetermined. CDR1 and CDR2 (germline): ENHRY, SYGVKD. Trimming took off 2 bases at V and 0 bases at J, with 8 bases between the two ends. The CDR3 totals 15 residues. The CDR3 DNA follows: TGTGCCATCAGTGAGGGAGAGAGCTCCTACAATGAGCAGTTCTTC. Its translation is CAISEGESSYNEQFF.

This chain connects TRBV7-8 to TRBJ2-5; weak D call: TRBD1 (5 bases). The J call is uncertain, as TRBJ2-7 better fits the DNA end. The CDR3 has 15 residues. Germline-derived CDR1 and CDR2 are SGHVS and FQNEAQ. The CDR3 region is CASSLGWQGTGEQYF. The CDR3 DNA follows: TGTGCCAGCAGCTTAGGATGGCAGGGAACTGGCGAGCAGTACTTC.

This clone was seen a single time. V usage is TRBV5-1 and J usage is TRBJ2-1; 16 bases fit TRBD2. The V gene's germline CDR1 is SGHRS and CDR2 YFSETQ. The CDR3 loop spans 15 amino acids. Trimming took 4 bases from V and 8 from J; bases not matched to a gene: 3. The CDR3 is CASSLGTSGRDEQFF. CDR3 nucleotides: TGCGCCAGCAGCCTGGGGACTAGCGGGAGGGATGAGCAGTTCTTC.

The chain employs TRBV4-2 and TRBJ2-3, with TRBD1 identical over 8 bases. This CDR3 comprises 18 residues. Unmatched junction bases numbered 10, after V lost 2 bases and J lost 0 bases. From germline, CDR1 is LGHNA and CDR2 YNFKEQ. In DNA form, the CDR3 reads TGTGCCAGCAGCCAATTCAACTCCGGGACAGGTAGCACAGATACGCAGTATTTT. Translation: CASSQFNSGTGSTDTQYF.

This clone was observed a single time. The chain has TRBV5-1 and TRBJ2-1, with TRBD1 matching 9 bases. V gave up 7 bases and J gave up 8 bases; unmatched junction bases: 13. From germline, CDR1 is SGHRS and CDR2 YFSETQ. This CDR3 region has 15 residues. This CDR3 reads CASLTGTGPLYEQFF. The DNA of the CDR3 is TGCGCCAGCCTTACCGGGACAGGGCCGCTCTATGAGCAGTTCTTC. The full variable domain, with the rest looked up from reference TRBV5-1 and TRBJ2-1, is KAGVTQTPRYLIKTRGQQVTLSCSPISGHRSVSWYQQTPGQGLQFLFEYFSETQRNKGNFPGRFSGRQFSNSRSEMNVSTLELGDSALYLCASLTGTGPLYEQFFGPGTRLTVL.

This clone was found a few times. This rearrangement joins TRBV4-1 to TRBJ1-5; weak D call: TRBD1 (6 bases). The CDR3 contains 16 residues. CDR1 MGHRA and CDR2 YSYEKL come from the germline V gene. V shed 0 bases and J shed 4 bases, with 13 bases lying between them. This CDR3 is CASSQETGQMNQPQHF. For the CDR3, the DNA is TGCGCCAGCAGCCAAGAGACCGGACAGATGAATCAGCCCCAGCATTTT.

This clone was counted only a few times. This sequence joins TRBV2 and TRBJ2-7, with D possibly being TRBD2 (6 bases). The CDR3 is 13 amino acids. V was shortened by 3 bases and J by 4 bases, with 10 bases between the two germline ends. Germline CDR1 and CDR2: SNHLY and FYNNEI. The CDR3 is CASSDRGGYEQYF. The CDR3 DNA follows: TGTGCCAGCAGTGACAGAGGAGGGTACGAGCAGTACTTC.

The genes are TRBV6-5 and TRBJ2-3; D remains unclear. V dropped 8 bases and J dropped 0 bases, with 9 bases sitting between them. The CDR3 has 13 amino acids. CDR1 is MNHEY and CDR2 is SVGAGI in the germline V gene. The CDR3 nucleotides read TGTGCCAGCGTTGCGGCTAGCACAGATACGCAGTATTTT. Translation: CASVAASTDTQYF.

This clone was observed a single time. The gene calls are TRBV7-6 and TRBJ2-7, with a weak D call TRBD1 (7 bases). CDR1 and CDR2 (germline): SGHVS, FNYEAQ. Trimming stripped 5 bases from V and 4 bases from J, with 21 bases between. This CDR3 has 16 residues. Here the CDR3 DNA reads TGTGCCAGCAGCCCCATTGGGGCGGGACAGCGATACGAGCAGTACTTC. This codes for CASSPIGAGQRYEQYF.